These 15 T cell receptor beta chains share one sample of origin, sequenced in a study of T cell repertoires in cytomegalovirus infection. One entry per CDR3 protein results from TCRdb running MiXCR on the reads. The sample holds tens of thousands of distinct CDR3 sequences, approximately 24% seen once. These TCRs are of unknown antigen specificity. Sample: CD8+ T cells from cultured PBMCs, taken from culture after CMV antigen stimulation. The receptors stem from a human donor in good health (CMV status not recorded). Some clones in this sample may be carry-over from other donors' samples.

This chain uses TRBV4-3 with TRBJ1-1; D perhaps matches TRBD1 (6 bases). The V end lost 0 bases, the J end lost 7 bases, and 12 bases lay between the germline ends. The CDR3 sequence is 14 residues long. Germline V gene lookup returns CDR1 LGHNA and CDR2 YSLEER. The CDR3 DNA reads TGCGCCAGCAGCCAAGATCGGGGGCTGGATGAAGCTTTCTTT. It translates to CASSQDRGLDEAFF.

This clonotype was seen repeatedly, ten times or more. The chain has TRBV12-3 or TRBV12-4 and TRBJ1-1, with TRBD1 identical over 8 bases. The CDR3 spans 17 residues. Losses at the gene ends were 0 bases for V and 1 base for J; bases not matched to a gene: 7. The CDR3, as DNA: TGTGCCAGCAGTTTAGCCCAGGGGGCAGGTCCGAACACTGAAGCTTTCTTT. This sequence encodes CASSLAQGAGPNTEAFF.

The chain combines TRBV6-2 or TRBV6-3 with TRBJ2-5; D remains ambiguous. The CDR3 is made up of 16 amino acids. Germline V lookup: CDR1 MNHEY, CDR2 SVGEGT. Trimming stripped 2 bases from V and 0 bases from J, with 13 bases between. CDR3 nucleotide sequence: TGTGCCAGCAGTTACGTACTACCTGGGTACCAAGAGACCCAGTACTTC. The encoded protein is CASSYVLPGYQETQYF.

This clonotype has a handful of counts. This chain uses TRBV6-5 with TRBJ2-2; no clear D. The CDR3 totals 16 residues. Trimming took 0 bases from V and 3 from J, leaving 11 bases between them. Germline V gives CDR1 MNHEY, CDR2 SVGAGI. DNA of the CDR3: TGTGCCAGCAGTTACTCGATCCTTGTAGACACCGGGGAGCTGTTTTTT. Protein sequence: CASSYSILVDTGELFF.

This clonotype has a handful of counts. The chain recombines TRBV28 with TRBJ1-1; no clear D gene. Trimming removed 6 bases from V and 4 bases from J, with 9 bases in between. CDR1 MDHEN and CDR2 SYDVKM come from the germline V gene. The CDR3 loop spans 12 amino acids. Written as DNA, the CDR3 is TGTGCCAGCAGCAGTTTTGGCACTGAAGCTTTCTTT. Its protein product is CASSSFGTEAFF.

This clonotype was picked up many times. V usage is TRBV7-2 and J usage is TRBJ1-1; D is ambiguous. The CDR3 totals 13 residues. The V end lost 3 bases, the J end lost 5 bases, and 10 bases lay between the germline ends. Germline V gene lookup returns CDR1 SGHTA and CDR2 FQGNSA. In DNA form, the CDR3 reads TGTGCCAGCAGCTTTACCCAAGGAACTGAAGCTTTCTTT. Its translation is CASSFTQGTEAFF.

The V call is TRBV7-9, the J call TRBJ2-2; 9 bases fit TRBD2. V shed 5 bases and J 4 bases; nucleotides not matched to a gene: 17. The CDR3 contains 19 residues. The germline V gene encodes CDR1 SEHNR and CDR2 FQNEAQ (reference sequence). The DNA of the CDR3 is TGTGCCAGCAGCGCCCCTCCAGGGGCGGGAGGGCCCGGCACCGGGGAGCTGTTTTTT. It is translated as CASSAPPGAGGPGTGELFF.

This clonotype occurred many times. The gene calls are TRBV7-6 and TRBJ2-7, with 7 nucleotides matching TRBD2. J gave up 7 bases and V 1 base, and 7 bases lay outside the gene matches. Germline V gene sequence: CDR1 SGHVS, CDR2 FNYEAQ. The length of the CDR3 is 14 residues. This CDR3 reads CASSLGGGEGEQYF. CDR3 nucleotide sequence: TGTGCCAGCAGCTTAGGTGGTGGGGAGGGAGAGCAGTACTTC.

For this clonotype: An end of the junction does not agree with germline; a read error may underlie this. J is TRBJ2-7 and V is TRBV4-1; D is uncertain. This CDR3 is 15 amino acids long. Germline V CDR1 and CDR2: MGHRA, YSYEKL. CDR3 DNA sequence: TGCGACAGCAGCCAAGAAAATCGGGTTTCCTACGAGCAGTACTTC. It codes for CDSSQENRVSYEQYF.

This clonotype was counted a few times. The rearrangement links TRBV4-3 to TRBJ2-7, with D maybe TRBD2 (5 bases). Germline loops: CDR1 LGHNA, CDR2 YSLEER. The CDR3 covers 18 residues. The V end was cut by 0 bases, the J end by 2 bases, with 20 bases between. The CDR3 DNA reads as TGCGCCAGCAGCCAAGAAGCGGCGATGGACCGAACTGCCTACGAGCAGTACTTC. Its translation is CASSQEAAMDRTAYEQYF.

This clonotype was seen more than once but under ten times. The V and J genes are TRBV7-9 and TRBJ2-7; either TRBD1 or TRBD2 may supply D (6 bases each). The ends were cut back, 5 bases at V and 3 bases at J, with 26 bases in the middle. The CDR3 runs 18 residues. Germline V gives CDR1 SEHNR, CDR2 FQNEAQ (reference sequence). In nucleotides, the CDR3 is TGTGCCAGCAGCCCAGGTGAGGGGGGTGGACCAGAAAGCTACGAGCAGTACTTC. Its protein is CASSPGEGGGPESYEQYF.

The chain has TRBV5-6 and TRBJ1-1; D ambiguous. This CDR3 is built from 13 residues. The germline CDR1 and CDR2 sequences are SGHDT and YYEEEE. V shed 2 bases and J shed 5 bases, with 10 bases lying between them. For the CDR3, the DNA is TGTGCCAGCAGCTTATCAGCGGGGACTGAAGCTTTCTTT. It specifies CASSLSAGTEAFF.

CDR3 amino acids: CATSRDGGLAWEQFF. The CDR3 DNA sequence: TGTGCCACCAGCAGAGATGGCGGACTAGCTTGGGAGCAGTTCTTC. The rearrangement joins TRBV15 to TRBJ2-1; 8 positions match TRBD2. V lost 0 bases and J lost 10; bases outside the gene matches: 8. CDR3 length: 15 residues. CDR1 is LNHNV and CDR2 is YYDKDF in the germline V gene (reference sequence).

In this sample, this clonotype turned up a few times. In DNA form, the CDR3 reads TGTGCCAGCAGCCGTGGGGCAGGGAACACAGATACGCAGTATTTT. Translation: CASSRGAGNTDTQYF. The J gene is TRBJ2-3, the V gene TRBV7-3, with a tentative D call TRBD1 (5 bases). V dropped 5 bases and J dropped 2 bases, with 14 bases sitting between them. CDR1 and CDR2 (germline): SGHTA, FQGTGA. CDR3 size: 15 residues.

As DNA, the CDR3 is TGTGCCACCAAGACAGCGGCGTATAGCAATCAGCCCCAGCATTTT. The encoded protein is CATKTAAYSNQPQHF. V usage is TRBV19 and J usage is TRBJ1-5; D is possibly TRBD1 (5 bases). The CDR3 spans 15 residues. V shed 10 bases and J shed 0 bases, with 16 bases lying between them. Germline lookup yields CDR1 LNHDA and CDR2 SQIVND (reference sequence).